The entry that follows covers one TCR beta chain sequence. This specimen includes other DNA sequences encoding the same CDR3. Libraries were prepared by immunoSEQ multiplex PCR; TCRdb keeps only in-frame clonotypes and omits some of them. The sample lists around 150,000 clones, 90% to 95% occurring once. The record originates from a study of blood T cell repertoires in COVID-19. Background on the study: The United States, Italy and Spain supplied acute and convalescent COVID-19 samples. Sources were T cells, B-cell-depleted T cells, or PBMCs; the material itself was cDNA or gDNA.

With 1 base clipped from V and 4 bases from J, the junction kept 6 bases outside the gene matches. The CDR3 consists of 15 residues. Germline CDR1 reads SEHNR; CDR2 reads FQNEAQ (reference sequence). The sample taken for sequencing was peripheral blood. The chain links TRBV7-9 to TRBJ1-1; 7 nucleotides match TRBD1. This receptor was taken from a woman in her fifties or sixties with acute or convalescent COVID-19. The CDR3 sequence: CASSLGQGRGTEAFF. The CDR3 DNA sequence: TGTGCCAGCAGCTTAGGACAGGGCCGGGGCACTGAAGCTTTCTTT.